A selection of T cell receptor beta chains follows, all from one sample in a study of identical twins. TCRdb ran MiXCR on the 5' RACE reads and lists one entry per CDR3 protein. The data hold about 690,000 distinct CDR3 sequences, with about 20% observed a single time. A further study also used this sample, focusing on T cells expressing NK-cell markers.

Sequencing was performed on PBMCs. These receptors all come from a woman aged 18-29 years in good health. The conserved cysteine and the conserved F or W are not part of the CDR3 here. D genes are given only for firm matches.

TRBV29-1	TRBJ1-3	TRBD1	SAGQGQGNTIY
TRBV29-1	TRBJ2-1	NA	SVEGGFSYNEQF
TRBV5-1	TRBJ2-2	NA	ASSDTDGGELF
TRBV5-1	TRBJ2-7	NA	ASSLAGVQSYEQY
TRBV10-3	TRBJ2-7	TRBD1	AISNAGTDSYEQY
TRBV5-1	TRBJ2-3	NA	ASSLQESTDTQY
TRBV12-3/TRBV12-4	TRBJ2-3	NA	ANSGRNTDTQY
TRBV27	TRBJ2-3	TRBD1	ASSLIGTGGYTDTQY
TRBV29-1	TRBJ2-1	NA	SAASSEWNEQF
TRBV20-1	TRBJ1-5	TRBD1	SARVEQGFNQPQH
TRBV7-2	TRBJ2-1	NA	ASSLGRAPGYNEQF
TRBV7-8	TRBJ2-7	TRBD1	ASSSRAGGITAYEQY
TRBV5-1	TRBJ2-1	TRBD2	ASSVTSGRAPNEQF
TRBV19	TRBJ1-5	NA	ASSIQWNQPQH
TRBV27	TRBJ1-2	TRBD1	ASKLQGNYGYT
TRBV12-3/TRBV12-4	TRBJ2-6	NA	ASSPPYSRGRGSGANVLT
TRBV3-1	TRBJ2-7	TRBD2	ASSQDEGRAVSSYEQY
TRBV7-9	TRBJ2-3	TRBD2	ASSLGLLAGGSDTQY
TRBV9	TRBJ2-1	TRBD2	ASSVSERGLAEQF
TRBV12-3/TRBV12-4	TRBJ1-1	NA	ASMRQRGEAF
TRBV3-1	TRBJ1-6	TRBD1	ASSQGDRESPLH
TRBV20-1	TRBJ2-3	TRBD2	SVTSGGLTDTQY
TRBV5-1	TRBJ2-1	NA	ASSWARYIGNEQF
TRBV3-1	TRBJ2-5	NA	ASSHETQY
TRBV10-3	TRBJ2-7	TRBD2	AIGGTSGFYEQY
TRBV10-3	TRBJ2-5	NA	ATRGSGVETQY
TRBV6-5	TRBJ2-1	NA	ASSYSRTINNEQF
TRBV5-1	TRBJ2-3	TRBD1	ASSRADGQVDTQY
TRBV13	TRBJ2-3	NA	ASSYRVADTQY
TRBV20-1	TRBJ2-1	TRBD2	STTSGYNEQF
TRBV12-3/TRBV12-4	TRBJ2-1	TRBD2	ASTPLPQRGAEDEQF
TRBV7-9	TRBJ2-4	TRBD1	ASSPGQGPWEYIQY
TRBV20-1	TRBJ2-1	TRBD1	SATGQGGGRGYNEQF
TRBV20-1	TRBJ2-3	NA	SARVQSSGTDTQY
TRBV20-1	TRBJ2-1	TRBD2	SAPPNGRDTYNEQF
TRBV15	TRBJ2-3	TRBD1	ATTTGVTDTQY
TRBV20-1	TRBJ2-6	NA	SARDLASGANVLT
TRBV10-3	TRBJ1-1	NA	AISESMDTEAF
TRBV9	TRBJ2-7	TRBD2	ASSVVAGEYYEQY
TRBV25-1	TRBJ2-1	NA	ASSERGRSYNEQF
TRBV20-1	TRBJ2-2	TRBD1	SAKKQGTGELF
TRBV5-1	TRBJ2-2	NA	ASSNGARGWSNTGELF
TRBV5-1	TRBJ2-5	NA	ASSLDPEETQY
TRBV18	TRBJ2-7	NA	ASSSLQVHEQY
TRBV5-6	TRBJ2-7	NA	ASSAGVSYEQY
TRBV6-1	TRBJ1-6	NA	ASSPGEGNSPLH
TRBV5-1	TRBJ2-7	NA	ASNLNRMHSYEQY
TRBV3-1	TRBJ1-1	NA	ASSQDGRQVKAF
TRBV29-1	TRBJ1-4	TRBD1	SVRYRGQGEKLF
TRBV12-3/TRBV12-4	TRBJ1-1	NA	ASSPNLQSTEAF
TRBV9	TRBJ2-1	TRBD2	ASSFLSGASYNEQF
TRBV15	TRBJ2-1	TRBD2	ATSRGLAGGAYNEQF
TRBV12-3/TRBV12-4	TRBJ2-4	NA	ASSRTLDLAKNIQY
TRBV5-5	TRBJ1-5	NA	ASSFSNSNQPQH
TRBV7-2	TRBJ2-1	NA	ASSPQFTNEQF
TRBV29-1	TRBJ2-1	NA	SVESDRLRF
TRBV9	TRBJ2-7	NA	ASSVVGSPQHEQY
TRBV4-1	TRBJ2-2	TRBD2	ASSQSRETGELF